These 14 T cell receptor beta chains share one sample of origin, sequenced in a study of blood T cell repertoires in COVID-19. Assay used: immunoSEQ multiplex PCR; TCRdb lists only in-frame clones, some missing. The data show approximately 79,000 clones, 75% to 90% seen once. Input material: peripheral blood. These receptors were collected from a man in his fifties or sixties with COVID-19, enrolled during active disease.

CDR3 region: CASSLVAGSEGNEQYF. The DNA of the CDR3 is TGTGCCAGCAGTTTAGTAGCTGGATCGGAGGGCAACGAGCAGTACTTC. The chain combines TRBV27 with TRBJ2-7, with D possibly being TRBD2 (6 bases). Germline CDR1 MNHEY, CDR2 SMNVEV (reference sequence). This CDR3 is 16 amino acids long. V lost 2 bases and J 5 bases, leaving 19 bases between the germline ends.

The chain uses TRBV20-1 and TRBJ1-5, with TRBD1 as a possible D gene (6 bases). The germline CDR1 and CDR2 sequences are DFQATT and SNEGSKA (reference sequence). The CDR3 totals 15 residues. V lost 3 bases to trimming and J lost 7 bases, with 19 bases between them. The DNA of the CDR3 is TGCAGTGCTAGTAGTGTGGGGGGGCCGAGGCAGCCCCAGCATTTT. Protein sequence: CSASSVGGPRQPQHF.

This clone is a singleton in its sample. The genes are TRBV14 and TRBJ2-7; a weak D match, TRBD1 (5 bases). The CDR3 runs to 15 residues. Germline V gene lookup returns CDR1 SGHDN and CDR2 FVKESK. The V end was cut by 5 bases, the J end by 2 bases, with 16 bases between. CDR3 region: CASSINPGSTYEQYF. The CDR3, as DNA: TGTGCCAGCAGCATCAACCCAGGGTCAACCTACGAGCAGTACTTC. Variable domain in full (rest from reference TRBV14 and TRBJ2-7): EAGVTQFPSHSVIEKGQTVTLRCDPISGHDNLYWYRRVMGKEIKFLLHFVKESKQDESGMPNNRFLAERTGGTYSTLKVQPAELEDSGVYFCASSINPGSTYEQYFGPGTRLTVT.

The J gene is TRBJ2-7, the V gene TRBV6-5, with TRBD2 identical over 8 bases. Trimming took 4 bases from V and 4 from J; bases not matched to a gene: 9. The germline gives CDR1 MNHEY, CDR2 SVGAGI. This CDR3 comprises 15 residues. CDR3 region: CASSSYSGTRYEQYF. The CDR3 DNA follows: TGTGCCAGCAGTTCTTATAGCGGGACACGGTACGAGCAGTACTTC.

The V gene is TRBV4-2, the J gene TRBJ2-7, with 12 bases that match TRBD2. J was trimmed by 4 bases and V by 0 bases; bases with no gene match: 7. This CDR3 comprises 17 residues. The V gene's germline CDR1 is LGHNA and CDR2 YNFKEQ. The CDR3 DNA reads as TGTGCCAGCAGCCAAGACCCACTAGCGGGAGGTGGATACGAGCAGTACTTC. Amino acids: CASSQDPLAGGGYEQYF.

This rearrangement joins TRBV7-9 to TRBJ1-3, with TRBD1 identical over 7 bases. CDR3 size: 14 residues. V lost 5 bases, J lost 0 bases, and 1 base stayed unmatched. CDR1 SEHNR and CDR2 FQNEAQ come from the germline V gene (reference sequence). The DNA for the CDR3 is TGTGCCAGCAGCACAGGGGCCTCTGGAAACACCATATATTTT. Its translation: CASSTGASGNTIYF.

The rearrangement uses TRBV19 and TRBJ2-5; 10 bases map to TRBD2. Germline loops: CDR1 LNHDA, CDR2 SQIVND (reference sequence). The CDR3 sequence is 15 residues long. V shed 8 bases, J shed 5 bases, and the junction held 11 bases outside the gene matches. The CDR3 DNA is TGTGCCAGTTCCAGAGCGGGAGGGCCCCGGGAGACCCAGTACTTC. It translates to CASSRAGGPRETQYF.

This clone was detected a few times. The chain links TRBV6-2 or TRBV6-3 to TRBJ2-2, with unresolved D. Germline assignment: CDR1 MNHEY and CDR2 SVGEGT. This CDR3 is 14 amino acids long. The V end was cut by 0 bases, the J end by 5 bases, with 7 bases between. The CDR3 here is CASSYSRGTGELFF. The CDR3 DNA reads as TGTGCCAGCAGTTACTCGAGAGGAACCGGGGAGCTGTTTTTT.

The genes are TRBV11-2 and TRBJ2-7; D ambiguous. Trimming removed 0 bases at V and 5 bases at J, with 20 bases between. The V gene's germline CDR1 is SGHAT and CDR2 FQNNGV. The CDR3 is made up of 17 amino acids. The chain's CDR3 is CASSLEKIPWRPDEQYF. DNA of the CDR3: TGTGCCAGCAGCTTAGAAAAAATCCCGTGGCGGCCCGACGAGCAGTACTTC.

The chain combines TRBV19 with TRBJ2-7; TRBD2 agrees at 12 bases. The CDR3 covers 16 residues. Per the germline V gene, CDR1 is LNHDA and CDR2 is SQIVND (reference sequence). V shed 3 bases, J shed 2 bases, and the junction held 5 bases outside the gene matches. The CDR3 DNA reads as TGTGCCAGTAGTATCACTAGCGGGAGGCCTACCTACGAGCAGTACTTC. It yields the protein CASSITSGRPTYEQYF.

This rearrangement joins TRBV14 to TRBJ2-1; D not resolved. V lost 4 bases, J lost 6 bases, and 10 bases lay in between. Germline-derived CDR1 and CDR2 are SGHDN and FVKESK. The CDR3 totals 13 residues. CDR3 residues: CASSPSRFNEQFF. In nucleotides, the CDR3 is TGTGCCAGCAGCCCATCTAGGTTCAATGAGCAGTTCTTC.

The CDR3 nucleotides are TGCAGTGCTAGTCCACTAGCGGGAGGCTACAATGAGCAGTTCTTC. This gives the protein CSASPLAGGYNEQFF. The V and J genes are TRBV20-1 and TRBJ2-1, with 12 bases fitting TRBD2. The CDR3 totals 15 residues. The junction had 3 bases not matched to a gene; V was cut back by 3 bases and J by 3 bases. Per the germline V gene, CDR1 is DFQATT and CDR2 is SNEGSKA (reference sequence).

The chain joins TRBV28 to TRBJ2-3; TRBD2 matches at 8 bases. V gave up 3 bases and J gave up 8 bases; unmatched junction bases: 7. Per the germline V gene, CDR1 is MDHEN and CDR2 is SYDVKM. The CDR3 loop spans 14 amino acids. The CDR3 sequence: CASSFSGGGGTQYF. The CDR3, as DNA: TGTGCCAGCAGTTTCAGCGGGGGCGGAGGTACGCAGTATTTT.

This clone was counted between two and nine times. This chain joins TRBV9 and TRBJ1-2; D remains ambiguous. Deletions cut 2 bases from V and 7 bases from J, with 15 bases between. The CDR3 consists of 14 residues. Germline V gene lookup returns CDR1 SGDLS and CDR2 YYNGEE. The CDR3 spells CASSVSGGLTGYTF. The CDR3, as DNA: TGTGCCAGCAGCGTTAGTGGCGGACTAACTGGCTACACCTTC.